What follows are 29 T cell receptor beta chains derived from one specimen sequenced in a study of cytomegalovirus exposure and HLA in healthy donors. Use of 60 Vbeta and 13 Jbeta primers characterized the PCR. Produced via immunoSEQ multiplex PCR; TCRdb's table is partial and in-frame only. The sample records about 120,000 clones, around 79% being singletons. The sequencing sample was made of PBMCs. These TCRs come from a woman aged 18-29 years in good health and CMV-seronegative.

The CDR3 loop is CASSRTGGKTQYF. In nucleotides, the CDR3 is TGTGCCAGCAGCCGGACAGGGGGGAAGACCCAGTACTTC. This chain links TRBV27 with TRBJ2-5; 10 bases align to TRBD1. This CDR3 is 13 amino acids long. CDR1 and CDR2 from the germline V gene are MNHEY and SMNVEV (reference sequence). Germline trimming cut 6 bases from V and 6 bases from J; bases unmatched to any gene: 4.

The chain carries TRBV11-2 and TRBJ2-7; no clear D. Germline lookup yields CDR1 SGHAT and CDR2 FQNNGV. The ends were cut back, 1 base at V and 3 bases at J, with 10 bases in the middle. The CDR3 length is 14 residues. The CDR3 DNA is TGTGCCAGCAGCTTAGGGGCAGATCGCTACGAGCAGTACTTC. Protein: CASSLGADRYEQYF.

Here the CDR3 DNA reads TGTGCCAGCAGCTTAGTAGGACAGGGTTATGGCTACACCTTC. Protein: CASSLVGQGYGYTF. The chain couples TRBV11-2 to TRBJ1-2; 8 positions match TRBD1. The CDR3 extends over 14 amino acids. From germline, CDR1 is SGHAT and CDR2 FQNNGV. V dropped 1 base and J dropped 5; count of bases not matched to a gene: 3.

V and J are TRBV6-5 and TRBJ1-1; D might be TRBD1 (6 bases). Trimming took 6 bases from V and 0 from J, leaving 11 bases between them. CDR3 size: 14 residues. The germline V gene has CDR1 MNHEY and CDR2 SVGAGI. DNA for the CDR3: TGTGCCAGCAGAACCGGGACAATGAACACTGAAGCTTTCTTT. Its translation is CASRTGTMNTEAFF.

The rearrangement uses TRBV7-6 and TRBJ2-5; 7 bases map to TRBD1. The V segment lost 4 bases and the J segment 0 bases; nucleotides outside the gene matches: 5. The CDR3 spans 15 residues. Germline V gene lookup returns CDR1 SGHVS and CDR2 FNYEAQ. The CDR3, as DNA: TGTGCCAGCAGCTATTGGGGGACAGACCAAGAGACCCAGTACTTC. This sequence encodes CASSYWGTDQETQYF. Together with reference TRBV7-6 and TRBJ2-5, the CDR3 gives the full variable domain: GAGVSQSPRYKVTKRGQDVALRCDPISGHVSLYWYRQALGQGPEFLTYFNYEAQQDKSGLPNDRFSAERPEGSISTLTIQRTEQRDSAMYRCASSYWGTDQETQYFGPGTRLLVL.

The chain has TRBV19 and TRBJ1-6, with D maybe TRBD1 (6 bases). CDR3 length equals 15 residues. Germline CDR1 reads LNHDA; CDR2 reads SQIVND (reference sequence). The V end was cut by 2 bases, the J end by 7 bases, with 12 bases between. The CDR3 loop is CASSILTGWNSPLHF. CDR3 nucleotides: TGTGCCAGTAGTATACTTACAGGGTGGAATTCACCCCTCCACTTT.

This sequence joins TRBV6-6 and TRBJ1-2; 7 positions agree with TRBD1. This CDR3 spans 15 amino acids. With V trimmed by 7 bases and J by 7 bases, 15 bases remained unmatched. Germline lookup yields CDR1 MNHNY and CDR2 SVGAGI (reference sequence). The CDR3 sequence: CASTQGGRVGGGYTF. CDR3 coding DNA: TGTGCCAGCACCCAGGGGGGCAGGGTGGGGGGTGGCTACACCTTC.

The rearrangement uses TRBV5-6 and TRBJ1-2; the D is unclear. The CDR3 runs 12 residues. The germline V and J ends were trimmed by 1 base and 5 bases, with 6 bases remaining between them. The V gene's germline CDR1 is SGHDT and CDR2 YYEEEE. This CDR3 is CASSLRLYGYTF. The CDR3 DNA sequence: TGTGCCAGCAGCTTGCGCCTATATGGCTACACCTTC. Full variable domain (outside the CDR3, taken from reference TRBV5-6 and TRBJ1-2): DAGVTQSPTHLIKTRGQQVTLRCSPKSGHDTVSWYQQALGQGPQFIFQYYEEEERQRGNFPDRFSGHQFPNYSSELNVNALLLGDSALYLCASSLRLYGYTFGSGTRLTVV.

This clone was counted a few times. The V call is TRBV9, the J call TRBJ2-5; possibly TRBD2 for D (6 bases). Germline-derived CDR1 and CDR2 are SGDLS and YYNGEE. The germline V and J ends were trimmed by 3 bases and 3 bases, with 9 bases remaining between them. The CDR3 sequence is 13 residues long. CDR3 nucleotides: TGTGCCAGCAGCGCGGGGGTTGAAGAGACCCAGTACTTC. It encodes CASSAGVEETQYF.

J is TRBJ2-2 and V is TRBV30; 7 bases are shared with TRBD1. J gave up 6 bases and V 2 bases, and 9 bases lay outside the gene matches. The length of the CDR3 is 15 residues. Germline CDR1 reads GTSNPN; CDR2 reads SVGIG (reference sequence). The CDR3 coding sequence is TGTGCCTGGAGTTGGGGCCAGGGGGTGGCCGGGGAGCTGTTTTTT. As protein: CAWSWGQGVAGELFF. Supplemented by reference TRBV30 and TRBJ2-2, the full variable domain reads SQTIHQWPATLVQPVGSPLSLECTVEGTSNPNLYWYRQAAGRGLQLLFYSVGIGQISSEVPQNLSASRPQDRQFILSSKKLLLSDSGFYLCAWSWGQGVAGELFFGEGSRLTVL.

The chain is built from TRBV27 and TRBJ1-5; TRBD1 might be the D (5 bases). CDR3 size: 15 residues. V was shortened by 7 bases and J by 1 base, with 14 bases between the two germline ends. CDR1 is MNHEY, CDR2 SMNVEV, per germline (reference sequence). This chain's CDR3 is CASILRGGSNQPQHF. CDR3 DNA: TGTGCCAGCATCCTCCGCGGGGGGAGCAATCAGCCCCAGCATTTT.

The chain joins TRBV5-1 to TRBJ2-7, with D possibly being TRBD2 (5 bases). CDR1 and CDR2 (germline): SGHRS, YFSETQ. The CDR3 has 16 amino acids. V dropped 0 bases and J dropped 3 bases, with 16 bases sitting between them. The CDR3, as DNA: TGCGCCAGCAGCTTGGGGCGGCGGGTCGCACACTACGAGCAGTACTTC. This codes for CASSLGRRVAHYEQYF.

The chain recombines TRBV5-6 with TRBJ1-6, with unresolved D. V dropped 2 bases and J dropped 8 bases, with 8 bases sitting between them. Germline lookup yields CDR1 SGHDT and CDR2 YYEEEE. The CDR3 has 13 residues. In nucleotides, the CDR3 is TGTGCCAGCAGCTTCTTAGCTCATTCACCCCTCCACTTT. Its translation: CASSFLAHSPLHF. Full variable domain (rest looked up from reference TRBV5-6 and TRBJ1-6): DAGVTQSPTHLIKTRGQQVTLRCSPKSGHDTVSWYQQALGQGPQFIFQYYEEEERQRGNFPDRFSGHQFPNYSSELNVNALLLGDSALYLCASSFLAHSPLHFGNGTRLTVT.

The chain uses TRBV19 and TRBJ2-2, with 9 positions matching TRBD2. Looked up from germline, CDR1 is LNHDA and CDR2 is SQIVND (reference sequence). The CDR3 contains 14 residues. The trim removed 7 bases at V and 1 base at J, leaving 1 base unmatched. CDR3 sequence (DNA): TGTGCCAGTAAGCGGGGGGAGAACACCGGGGAGCTGTTTTTT. This sequence encodes CASKRGENTGELFF. Drawing the rest from reference TRBV19 and TRBJ2-2, the complete variable domain is DGGITQSPKYLFRKEGQNVTLSCEQNLNHDAMYWYRQDPGQGLRLIYYSQIVNDFQKGDIAEGYSVSREKKESFPLTVTSAQKNPTAFYLCASKRGENTGELFFGEGSRLTVL.

The V gene is TRBV15, the J gene TRBJ1-4; 7 bases fit TRBD1. Germline V gene sequence: CDR1 LNHNV, CDR2 YYDKDF (reference sequence). V shed 5 bases, J shed 7 bases, and the junction held 16 bases outside the gene matches. This CDR3 contains 17 residues. CDR3 loop: CATSLTGAPGIREKLFF. CDR3 DNA: TGTGCCACCAGCCTAACAGGGGCGCCAGGGATTCGTGAAAAACTGTTTTTT.

This clone has a single count. The V and J genes are TRBV7-2 and TRBJ1-1, with D maybe TRBD1 (6 bases). The ends were cut back, 5 bases at V and 0 bases at J, with 16 bases in the middle. This CDR3 region has 16 residues. Germline CDR1 SGHTA, CDR2 FQGNSA. CDR3 in amino acids: CASSPRTELLNTEAFF. CDR3 bases: TGTGCCAGCAGCCCCCGGACAGAGCTGCTGAACACTGAAGCTTTCTTT.

The rearrangement joins TRBV10-1 to TRBJ2-3, with a possible D match to TRBD1 (6 bases). Germline CDR1 reads WNHNN; CDR2 reads SYGVQD (reference sequence). The V end was cut by 4 bases, the J end by 4 bases, with 15 bases between. The CDR3 is made up of 15 amino acids. The CDR3: CASSGPGTKADTQYF. DNA of the CDR3: TGCGCCAGCAGTGGCCCCGGGACAAAGGCAGATACGCAGTATTTT.

The rearrangement uses TRBV5-8 and TRBJ2-2; 7 bases line up with TRBD1. The CDR3 runs 15 residues. Germline loops: CDR1 SGHTS, CDR2 YDEGEE. The J segment lost 6 bases and the V segment lost 4 bases, leaving 9 bases of the junction unmatched. CDR3 region: CASSIRLTGPGELFF. The DNA for the CDR3 is TGTGCCAGCAGCATAAGACTGACAGGGCCCGGGGAGCTGTTTTTT.

The chain joins TRBV5-4 to TRBJ2-1; tentatively, D is TRBD1 (6 bases). CDR3 length: 16 residues. The germline V and J ends were trimmed by 0 bases and 8 bases, with 18 bases remaining between them. Germline CDR1 and CDR2: SGHNT and YYREEE (reference sequence). For the CDR3, the DNA is TGTGCCAGCAGCTTGGTTTGGGCACAGGGTAAGGATGAGCAGTTCTTC. It encodes CASSLVWAQGKDEQFF. Based on the CDR3 plus reference TRBV5-4 and TRBJ2-1, the full variable domain is ETGVTQSPTHLIKTRGQQVTLRCSSQSGHNTVSWYQQALGQGPQFIFQYYREEENGRGNFPPRFSGLQFPNYSSELNVNALELDDSALYLCASSLVWAQGKDEQFFGPGTRLTVL.

The J gene is TRBJ2-1, the V gene TRBV6-4; tentatively, D is TRBD2 (5 bases). V lost 6 bases and J lost 9, with 18 bases in between. This CDR3 is 14 amino acids long. Germline-derived CDR1 and CDR2 are MRHNA and SNTAGT. This CDR3 is CASSLSRAGGEQFF. In DNA, the CDR3 is TGTGCCAGCAGCTTATCCCGGGCGGGTGGTGAGCAGTTCTTC.

The chain combines TRBV5-1 with TRBJ1-4; unclear D gene. Germline V CDR1 and CDR2: SGHRS, YFSETQ. Trimming removed 0 bases from V and 0 bases from J, with 9 bases in between. The CDR3 extends over 16 amino acids. The chain's CDR3 is CASSLAEPATNEKLFF. Here the CDR3 DNA reads TGCGCCAGCAGCTTGGCCGAACCGGCAACTAATGAAAAACTGTTTTTT.

The chain joins TRBV18 to TRBJ2-1; D may be TRBD2 (6 bases). Trimming cost V 3 bases and J 5 bases, with 23 bases left between them. CDR3 length: 18 amino acids. CDR1 is KGHSH, CDR2 LQKENI, per germline. This CDR3 reads CASSPTLNRRGAHNEQFF. The DNA of the CDR3 is TGTGCCAGCTCACCGACCTTAAACCGGAGGGGCGCCCACAATGAGCAGTTCTTC. Filled out from reference TRBV18 and TRBJ2-1, the complete variable domain reads NAGVMQNPRHLVRRRGQEARLRCSPMKGHSHVYWYRQLPEEGLKFMVYLQKENIIDESGMPKERFSAEFPKEGPSILRIQQVVRGDSAAYFCASSPTLNRRGAHNEQFFGPGTRLTVL.

The chain is built from TRBV5-1 and TRBJ2-3; D is unclear. The CDR3 is 13 residues long. Trimming removed 4 bases from V and 3 bases from J, with 9 bases in between. CDR1 and CDR2 (germline): SGHRS, YFSETQ. In nucleotides, the CDR3 is TGCGCCAGCAGCGATAGCTTAACAGATACGCAGTATTTT. Amino acids: CASSDSLTDTQYF.

The V gene is TRBV5-4, the J gene TRBJ1-3, with D hard to call. The CDR3 spans 14 residues. The V and J ends lost 0 bases and 3 bases respectively, with 7 bases between them. Germline V gives CDR1 SGHNT, CDR2 YYREEE (reference sequence). CDR3 DNA: TGTGCCAGCAGCTTGGCTATCGGTGGAAACACCATATATTTT. Its translation is CASSLAIGGNTIYF.

The gene calls are TRBV4-1 and TRBJ2-7; D gene unclear. Per germline, CDR1 MGHRA and CDR2 YSYEKL. The CDR3 loop spans 16 amino acids. Between the trimmed V and J ends, which lost 1 base and 1 base, there was a span of 14 bases. CDR3 nucleotide sequence: TGCGCCAGCAGCCAAGTCGGTGACATCCTATCCTACGAGCAGTACTTC. Translation: CASSQVGDILSYEQYF.

Comments on this clone: The conserved phenylalanine or tryptophan normally closing the CDR3 is absent here, so this likely arose from a read error. The chain carries TRBV7-3 and TRBJ1-1; D is possibly TRBD1 (5 bases). CDR1 is SGHTA, CDR2 FQGTGA, per germline. V was trimmed by 2 bases and J by 4 bases, leaving 11 bases between them. This CDR3 has 14 amino acids. The CDR3 DNA reads as TGTGCCAGCAGCTTACACGGGGGGGGCACTGAAGCTTTCCTT. Protein sequence: CASSLHGGGTEAFL.

V usage is TRBV19 and J usage is TRBJ2-3; TRBD2 matches 10 bases. Germline values: CDR1 LNHDA, CDR2 SQIVND (reference sequence). V shed 6 bases and J 4 bases; nucleotides not matched to a gene: 1. The CDR3 has 13 residues. CDR3: CASRLAGSDTQYF. The CDR3 nucleotides are TGTGCCAGTAGACTAGCGGGGTCAGATACGCAGTATTTT.

The CDR3 sequence is CASNRDLFYEQYF. Here the CDR3 DNA reads TGTGCCAGCAATCGGGACTTATTTTACGAGCAGTACTTC. The rearrangement uses TRBV6-1 and TRBJ2-7; tentatively, D is TRBD2 (6 bases). Germline V gene lookup returns CDR1 MNHNS and CDR2 SASEGT. The CDR3 loop spans 13 amino acids. Trimming removed 7 bases from V and 4 bases from J, with 14 bases in between.

This clone was seen only a few times. The chain carries TRBV9 and TRBJ2-1; 10 nucleotides match TRBD1. This CDR3 region has 18 residues. V trimming: 1 base; J trimming: 4 bases; junction bases outside the gene matches: 11. Germline V gene lookup returns CDR1 SGDLS and CDR2 YYNGEE. CDR3 loop: CASSVRPLDRGTYNEQFF. The CDR3 DNA sequence: TGTGCCAGCAGCGTAAGGCCCTTGGACAGGGGGACTTACAATGAGCAGTTCTTC.